These 17 T cell receptor beta chains originate from one sample sequenced in a study of lymphopenia after photon versus proton radiotherapy. The table came from immunoSEQ multiplex PCR; TCRdb's copy has only in-frame clones and leaves some out. Counted here are approximately 4,900 clones, approximately 90% occurring once; the ten biggest clones make up 20% to 25%. This specimen consisted of peripheral blood, obtained from a patient treated with photon-based radiotherapy. These receptors came from a man older than 75 with cholangiocarcinoma.

The V and J genes are TRBV5-4 and TRBJ1-1, with D possibly being TRBD1 (5 bases). V lost 2 bases to trimming and J lost 1 base, with 9 bases between them. The CDR3 has 14 residues. The germline V gene encodes CDR1 SGHNT and CDR2 YYREEE (reference sequence). The CDR3 DNA is TGTGCCAGCAGCTTCAGGGAGGGGAACACTGAAGCTTTCTTT. Protein sequence: CASSFREGNTEAFF.

The rearrangement joins TRBV27 to TRBJ2-3; 15 bases map to TRBD2. Trimming removed 2 bases from V and 4 bases from J; junction bases left unmatched: 4. Germline V gene lookup returns CDR1 MNHEY and CDR2 SMNVEV (reference sequence). This CDR3 region has 17 residues. As DNA, the CDR3 is TGTGCCAGCAGTTTAGGACTAGCGGGGGGGTTCCCAGATACGCAGTATTTT. It is translated as CASSLGLAGGFPDTQYF.

V is TRBV5-6 and J is TRBJ1-5; maybe TRBD1 (5 bases). The germline V gene encodes CDR1 SGHDT and CDR2 YYEEEE. Deletions cut 6 bases from V and 5 bases from J, with 15 bases between. This CDR3 spans 14 amino acids. CDR3 region: CASKKGRDDQPQHF. CDR3 DNA sequence: TGTGCCAGCAAAAAGGGCAGGGACGATCAGCCCCAGCATTTT.

This chain links TRBV11-3 with TRBJ2-5, with 10 positions matching TRBD2. The CDR3 length is 15 residues. Germline V CDR1 and CDR2: SGHNT, YENEEA. The V and J ends lost 5 bases and 0 bases, in that order; junction bases with no gene match: 3. For the CDR3, the DNA is TGTGCCAGCAGCATCCTAGCGGGGGACCAAGAGACCCAGTACTTC. Translated, it gives CASSILAGDQETQYF.

This CDR3 reads CASRDLAGEYNEQFF. DNA of the CDR3: TGCGCCAGCAGGGATCTAGCGGGGGAGTACAATGAGCAGTTCTTC. The chain links TRBV10-1 to TRBJ2-1; 10 positions match TRBD2. Losses at the gene ends were 6 bases for V and 4 bases for J; bases not matched to a gene: 6. CDR3 length equals 15 residues. The germline gives CDR1 WNHNN, CDR2 SYGVQD (reference sequence).

The gene calls are TRBV11-2 and TRBJ1-1; unclear D gene. Germline CDR1 is SGHAT and CDR2 is FQNNGV. V was pared by 1 base and J by 7 bases, with 13 bases between. The CDR3 loop spans 14 amino acids. CDR3 sequence (DNA): TGTGCCAGCAGCTTAGTGGACCTCAACCTTGAAGCTTTCTTT. Amino acids: CASSLVDLNLEAFF. The variable domain in full, completed from reference TRBV11-2 and TRBJ1-1, reads EAGVAQSPRYKIIEKRQSVAFWCNPISGHATLYWYQQILGQGPKLLIQFQNNGVVDDSQLPKDRFSAERLKGVDSTLKIQPAKLEDSAVYLCASSLVDLNLEAFFGQGTRLTVV.

There are a few counts of this clone. V and J are TRBV2 and TRBJ2-3, with 11 bases identical to TRBD1. Trimming cost V 9 bases and J 4 bases; bases outside gene matches: 6. Germline CDR1 and CDR2: SNHLY and FYNNEI. The CDR3 is 14 amino acids. This chain's CDR3 is CASLDRGQADTQYF. CDR3 nucleotides: TGTGCCAGTCTGGACAGGGGGCAAGCAGATACGCAGTATTTT.

This clone was detected once. The chain couples TRBV19 to TRBJ1-1, with 7 bases fitting TRBD1. J gave up 3 bases and V 5 bases, and 3 bases lay outside the gene matches. Germline assignment: CDR1 LNHDA and CDR2 SQIVND (reference sequence). CDR3 size: 13 residues. CDR3 amino acids: CASSRQGDTEAFF. The CDR3 DNA is TGTGCCAGTAGTCGACAGGGAGACACTGAAGCTTTCTTT.

The chain has TRBV30 and TRBJ2-7; D gene unclear. There are 13 residues in the CDR3. V was pared by 4 bases and J by 4 bases, with 14 bases between. Germline V gene sequence: CDR1 GTSNPN, CDR2 SVGIG (reference sequence). Here the CDR3 reads CAWTTPFGYEQYF. The CDR3 nucleotides are TGTGCCTGGACGACCCCATTCGGTTACGAGCAGTACTTC.

Here the CDR3 DNA reads TGTGCCAGCAGCCGGACAGGGGTTAATTCACCCCTCCACTTT. Translation gives CASSRTGVNSPLHF. The chain recombines TRBV7-3 with TRBJ1-6, with 9 positions matching TRBD1. Trimming took 5 bases from V and 6 from J; bases not matched to a gene: 2. The germline V gene encodes CDR1 SGHTA and CDR2 FQGTGA. The CDR3 has 14 amino acids.

This clone occurred once. The chain employs TRBV7-8 and TRBJ1-2; possible D gene TRBD1, 5 bases. The CDR3 consists of 15 residues. Germline V gene lookup returns CDR1 SGHVS and CDR2 FQNEAQ. The V end was cut by 2 bases, the J end by 0 bases, with 10 bases between. CDR3 sequence (DNA): TGTGCCAGCAGCTTACTGGACACTACTAACTATGGCTACACCTTC. This encodes CASSLLDTTNYGYTF.

The gene calls are TRBV5-6 and TRBJ2-2, with D perhaps matching TRBD1 or TRBD2 (5 bases each). Germline values: CDR1 SGHDT, CDR2 YYEEEE. The CDR3 sequence is 17 residues long. The V gene lost 4 bases and the J gene lost 0 bases, with 16 bases spanning the gap. In DNA, the CDR3 is TGTGCCAGCAGCGCCCGCAGGGACCTCTCGAACACCGGGGAGCTGTTTTTT. It encodes CASSARRDLSNTGELFF.

This chain joins TRBV10-3 and TRBJ1-3; D unclear. The germline CDR1 and CDR2 sequences are ENHRY and SYGVKD. The CDR3 is made up of 12 amino acids. Trimming stripped 4 bases from V and 8 bases from J, with 9 bases between. This CDR3 reads CAISVEADTIYF. CDR3 nucleotides: TGTGCCATCAGTGTAGAAGCGGACACCATATATTTT.

This clone was counted once. The rearrangement links TRBV6-5 to TRBJ2-3, with 8 positions matching TRBD2. Germline CDR1 is MNHEY and CDR2 is SVGAGI. V shed 9 bases, J shed 5 bases, and the junction held 10 bases outside the gene matches. This CDR3 comprises 14 residues. As DNA, the CDR3 is TGTGCCAGTATACCGGGACTAGGGAAAGATACGCAGTATTTT. This encodes CASIPGLGKDTQYF.

The chain employs TRBV2 and TRBJ1-5; the D is unclear. The CDR3 runs to 16 residues. Germline-derived CDR1 and CDR2 are SNHLY and FYNNEI. V lost 4 bases and J lost 0, with 13 bases in between. In nucleotides, the CDR3 is TGTGCCAGCAGTGCAACGAGGTTCGATAGCAATCAGCCCCAGCATTTT. It translates to CASSATRFDSNQPQHF.

This rearrangement joins TRBV4-2 to TRBJ2-1; 8 positions agree with TRBD2. Per the germline V gene, CDR1 is LGHNA and CDR2 is YNFKEQ. CDR3 length: 16 residues. The V gene end was trimmed by 4 bases and the J gene end by 4 bases; junction bases not matched to a gene: 9. The CDR3 bases are TGTGCCAGCAGCCCAGAAGCGGCGGGGGGTTACAATGAGCAGTTCTTC. This codes for CASSPEAAGGYNEQFF.

The chain links TRBV10-1 to TRBJ2-5; possibly TRBD2 for D (7 bases). The germline CDR1 and CDR2 sequences are WNHNN and SYGVQD (reference sequence). The CDR3 has 14 residues. The V end was cut by 0 bases, the J end by 6 bases, with 11 bases between. The CDR3 sequence: CASSESGGAKTQYF. The CDR3 coding sequence is TGCGCCAGCAGTGAGTCGGGGGGGGCGAAGACCCAGTACTTC.